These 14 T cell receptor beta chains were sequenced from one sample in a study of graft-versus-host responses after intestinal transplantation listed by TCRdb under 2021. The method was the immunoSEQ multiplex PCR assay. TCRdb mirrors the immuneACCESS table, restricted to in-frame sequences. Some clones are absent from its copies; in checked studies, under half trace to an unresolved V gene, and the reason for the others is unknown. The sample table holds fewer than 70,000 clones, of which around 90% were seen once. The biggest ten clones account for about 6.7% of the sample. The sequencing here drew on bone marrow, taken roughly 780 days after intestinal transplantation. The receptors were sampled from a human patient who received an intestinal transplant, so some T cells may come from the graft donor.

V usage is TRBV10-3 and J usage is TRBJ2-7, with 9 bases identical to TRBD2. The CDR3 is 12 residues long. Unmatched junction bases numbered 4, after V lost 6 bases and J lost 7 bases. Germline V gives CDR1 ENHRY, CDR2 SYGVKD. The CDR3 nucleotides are TGTGCCATCAGAGCGGGGGGCTGGGAGCAGTACTTC. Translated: CAIRAGGWEQYF.

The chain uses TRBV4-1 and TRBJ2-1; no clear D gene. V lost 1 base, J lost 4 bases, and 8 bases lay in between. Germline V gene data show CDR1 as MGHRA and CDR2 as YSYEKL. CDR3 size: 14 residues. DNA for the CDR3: TGCGCCAGCAGCCAAGTGGCAGGTTACAATGAGCAGTTCTTC. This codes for CASSQVAGYNEQFF.

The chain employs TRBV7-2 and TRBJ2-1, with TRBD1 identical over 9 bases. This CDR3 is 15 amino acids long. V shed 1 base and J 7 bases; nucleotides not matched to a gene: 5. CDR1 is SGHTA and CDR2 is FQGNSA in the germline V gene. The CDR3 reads CASSLGGQGRNEQFF. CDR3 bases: TGTGCCAGCAGCTTAGGGGGACAGGGTAGGAATGAGCAGTTCTTC.

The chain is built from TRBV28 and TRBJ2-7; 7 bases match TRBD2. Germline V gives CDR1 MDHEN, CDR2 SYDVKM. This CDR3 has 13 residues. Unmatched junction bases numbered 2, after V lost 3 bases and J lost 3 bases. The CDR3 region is CASSLGRVYEQYF. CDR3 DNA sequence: TGTGCCAGCAGTTTGGGGAGGGTCTACGAGCAGTACTTC.

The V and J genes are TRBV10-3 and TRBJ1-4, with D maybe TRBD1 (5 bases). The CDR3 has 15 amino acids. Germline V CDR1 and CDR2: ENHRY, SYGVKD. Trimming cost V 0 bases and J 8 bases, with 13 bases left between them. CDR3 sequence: CAISESGDSGEKLFF. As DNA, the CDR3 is TGTGCCATCAGTGAGTCGGGGGATTCAGGGGAAAAACTGTTTTTT.

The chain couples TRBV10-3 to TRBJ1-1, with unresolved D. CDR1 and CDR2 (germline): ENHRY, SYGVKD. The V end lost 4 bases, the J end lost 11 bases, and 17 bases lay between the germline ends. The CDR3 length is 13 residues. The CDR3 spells CAISAHDHRGAFF. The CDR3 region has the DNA TGTGCCATCAGTGCTCACGACCACAGAGGGGCTTTCTTT.

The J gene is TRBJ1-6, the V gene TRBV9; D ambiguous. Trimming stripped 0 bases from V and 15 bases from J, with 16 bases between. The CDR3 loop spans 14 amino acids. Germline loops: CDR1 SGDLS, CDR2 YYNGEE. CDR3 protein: CASSVDSNIPFLHF. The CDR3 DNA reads TGTGCCAGCAGCGTAGACTCGAACATCCCATTCCTCCACTTT. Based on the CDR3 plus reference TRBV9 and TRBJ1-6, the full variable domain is DSGVTQTPKHLITATGQRVTLRCSPRSGDLSVYWYQQSLDQGLQFLIQYYNGEERAKGNILERFSAQQFPDLHSELNLSSLELGDSALYFCASSVDSNIPFLHFGNGTRLTVT.

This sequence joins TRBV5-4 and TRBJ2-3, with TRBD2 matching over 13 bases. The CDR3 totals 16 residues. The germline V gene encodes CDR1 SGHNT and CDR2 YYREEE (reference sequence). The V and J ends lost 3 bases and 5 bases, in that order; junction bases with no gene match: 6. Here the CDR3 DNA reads TGTGCCAGCAGCTCCGGACTAGCGGGAGTGGGAGATACGCAGTATTTT. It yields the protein CASSSGLAGVGDTQYF.

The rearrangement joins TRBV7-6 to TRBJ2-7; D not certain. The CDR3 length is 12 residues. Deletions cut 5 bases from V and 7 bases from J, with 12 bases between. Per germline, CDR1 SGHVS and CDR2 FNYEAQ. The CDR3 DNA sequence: TGTGCCAGCAGCCTATCGGCCGGGGAGCAGTACTTC. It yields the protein CASSLSAGEQYF.

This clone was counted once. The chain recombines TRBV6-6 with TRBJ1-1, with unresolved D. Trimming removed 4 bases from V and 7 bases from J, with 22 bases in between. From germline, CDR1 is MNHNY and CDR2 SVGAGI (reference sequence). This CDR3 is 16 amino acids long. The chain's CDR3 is CASSSLLRREGVEAFF. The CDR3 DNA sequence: TGTGCCAGCAGTTCGCTCCTCCGGAGGGAGGGTGTTGAAGCTTTCTTT.

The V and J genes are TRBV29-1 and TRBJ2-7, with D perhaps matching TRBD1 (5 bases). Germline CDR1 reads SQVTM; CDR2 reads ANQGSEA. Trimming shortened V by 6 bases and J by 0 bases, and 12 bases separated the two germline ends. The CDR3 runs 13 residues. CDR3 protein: CSVESDTSYEQYF. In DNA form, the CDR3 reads TGCAGCGTCGAATCGGACACCTCCTACGAGCAGTACTTC.

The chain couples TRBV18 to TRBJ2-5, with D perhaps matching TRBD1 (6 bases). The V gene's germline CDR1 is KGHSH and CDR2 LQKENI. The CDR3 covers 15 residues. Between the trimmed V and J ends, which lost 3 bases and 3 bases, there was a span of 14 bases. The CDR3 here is CASSPRTAVEETQYF. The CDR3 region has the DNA TGTGCCAGCTCACCTCGGACAGCTGTAGAAGAGACCCAGTACTTC.

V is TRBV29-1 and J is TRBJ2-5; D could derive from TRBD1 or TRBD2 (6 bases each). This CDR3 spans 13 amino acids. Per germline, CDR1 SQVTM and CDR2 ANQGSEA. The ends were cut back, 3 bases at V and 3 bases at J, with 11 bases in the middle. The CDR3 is CSVDGGAEETQYF. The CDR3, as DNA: TGCAGCGTTGACGGGGGCGCGGAAGAGACCCAGTACTTC. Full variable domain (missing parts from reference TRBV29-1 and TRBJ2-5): SAVISQKPSRDICQRGTSLTIQCQVDSQVTMMFWYRQQPGQSLTLIATANQGSEATYESGFVIDKFPISRPNLTFSTLTVSNMSPEDSSIYLCSVDGGAEETQYFGPGTRLLVL.

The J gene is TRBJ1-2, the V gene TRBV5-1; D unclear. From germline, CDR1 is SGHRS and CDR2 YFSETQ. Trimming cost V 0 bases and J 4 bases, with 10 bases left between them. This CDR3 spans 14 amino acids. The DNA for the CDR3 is TGCGCCAGCAGCTTGGATGGGTTCCGCTATGGCTACACCTTC. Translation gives CASSLDGFRYGYTF.